The 2 T cell receptor beta chains listed next were all sequenced from one sample in a study of T cells in Graves' hyperthyroidism and ophthalmopathy (dated by TCRdb to about 2019). Receptor amplification or capture employed multiplex PCR. The instrument given in TCRdb is Illumina HiSeq 2000. Amplification of TCR beta CDR3 regions was carried out from RNA transcripts. The TCR CDR3 was subjected to a first round of RT-PCR using the HTBI primer set and the Qiagen OneStep RT-PCR kit. Using fastp trimming at Q25 and MiXCR clonotype assembly, TCRdb reanalyzed the public sequencing data and kept in-frame beta chains. All rows with the same CDR3 protein become a single entry with the most common DNA and genes. The sample table holds about 360,000 distinct CDR3 sequences, of which 19% were seen once. The leading ten clones occupy around 3.6% of the sample. Sample: blood. The receptors here all came from a woman younger than 30 with Graves' hyperthyroidism.

The V call is TRBV27, the J call TRBJ1-5; 7 bases align to TRBD1. This CDR3 has 14 amino acids. Germline CDR1 reads MNHEY; CDR2 reads SMNVEV (reference sequence). The ends lost 6 bases at V and 4 bases at J; junction bases unmatched: 6. The DNA of the CDR3 is TGTGCCAGCAGCACACAGGGGTGGAATCAGCCCCAGCATTTT. It translates to CASSTQGWNQPQHF.

This clonotype was picked up many times. CDR3 sequence (DNA): TGTGCCAGCAGTTTAAGCTGGCAAGAGACCCAGTACTTC. This sequence encodes CASSLSWQETQYF. The chain joins TRBV27 to TRBJ2-5; no reliable D call. Trimming stripped 2 bases from V and 2 bases from J, with 6 bases between. The CDR3 is 13 amino acids. CDR1 is MNHEY and CDR2 is SMNVEV in the germline V gene (reference sequence).